These 27 T cell receptor beta chains came from one sample sequenced in a study of CD8 T cells in ankylosing spondylitis. Their recognized antigens are unknown. The study's findings and limits: Roughly eight highly homologous variants made up a TCR beta motif that seemed to typify ankylosing spondylitis blood.

MiXCR, applied by TCRdb to the 5' RACE reads, yields one record per CDR3 protein. Of some 450,000 distinct CDR3 sequences listed, 17% are singletons. Sequences were obtained from blood, either unsorted or a sorted T cell fraction (not recorded which). The receptors stem from a male donor with ankylosing spondylitis.

The chain joins TRBV5-1 to TRBJ2-7, with D maybe TRBD2 (7 bases). Germline V gene lookup returns CDR1 SGHRS and CDR2 YFSETQ. The V and J ends lost 4 bases and 4 bases respectively, with 15 bases between them. This CDR3 comprises 14 residues. The CDR3 region is CASSRGGGEYEQYF. The CDR3 DNA follows: TGCGCCAGCAGCCGTGGGGGGGGCGAGTACGAGCAGTACTTC.

This chain uses TRBV7-6 with TRBJ2-7; TRBD1 agrees at 9 bases. The junction had 12 bases not matched to a gene; V was cut back by 4 bases and J by 5 bases. Germline assignment: CDR1 SGHVS and CDR2 FNYEAQ. This CDR3 comprises 16 residues. The CDR3 DNA reads TGTGCCAGCAGCTCCAGTGGGACAGGGAATCCCCACGAGCAGTACTTC. Its protein product is CASSSSGTGNPHEQYF.

The genes are TRBV2 and TRBJ2-7, with D unresolved. CDR3 size: 14 residues. V shed 1 base and J shed 6 bases, with 13 bases lying between them. Looked up from germline, CDR1 is SNHLY and CDR2 is FYNNEI. In DNA, the CDR3 is TGTGCCAGCAGTGAAGAAATTTCTGGTTTCGAGCAGTACTTC. Amino acid sequence: CASSEEISGFEQYF.

This clonotype was counted only a few times. The chain recombines TRBV20-1 with TRBJ1-6; TRBD1 might be the D (6 bases). The CDR3 loop spans 14 amino acids. In germline, CDR1 is DFQATT, CDR2 SNEGSKA (reference sequence). Trimming left V 5 bases short and J 10 bases short, with 18 bases between. CDR3 amino acids: CSAGKGGPGSPLHF. The CDR3 region has the DNA TGCAGTGCTGGGAAAGGGGGGCCGGGATCACCCCTCCACTTT.

This clonotype was detected many times. The CDR3 DNA is TGTGCCAGCAGTTACGTCTCCTACGAGCAGTACTTC. Its protein is CASSYVSYEQYF. The chain employs TRBV6-2 or TRBV6-3 and TRBJ2-7; no reliable D call. V lost 2 bases and J lost 0, with 2 bases in between. The germline CDR1 and CDR2 sequences are MNHEY and SVGEGT. There are 12 residues in the CDR3.

The V and J genes are TRBV20-1 and TRBJ1-1; D gene ambiguous. V was clipped by 4 bases and J by 1 base, with 7 bases between them. The CDR3 sequence is 12 residues long. From germline, CDR1 is DFQATT and CDR2 SNEGSKA (reference sequence). CDR3 sequence (DNA): TGCAGTGCTACCCCACAGAACACTGAAGCTTTCTTT. Encoded protein: CSATPQNTEAFF.

The chain is built from TRBV4-2 and TRBJ2-3; D is perhaps TRBD1 (6 bases). Germline CDR1 and CDR2: LGHNA and YNFKEQ. The length of the CDR3 is 17 residues. Trimming shortened V by 4 bases and J by 6 bases, and 23 bases separated the two germline ends. The CDR3 here is CASSRREGDPRKDTQYF. DNA for the CDR3: TGTGCCAGCAGCCGCCGCGAGGGGGACCCCCGGAAGGATACGCAGTATTTT.

J is TRBJ2-3 and V is TRBV10-3, with D possibly being TRBD2 (6 bases). CDR1 is ENHRY, CDR2 SYGVKD, per germline. With 10 bases removed from V and 5 bases from J, the gap between germline ends came to 22 bases. CDR3 length: 15 residues. The CDR3 spells CATTAEDMGGDTQYF. In DNA, the CDR3 is TGTGCCACGACTGCCGAAGACATGGGGGGAGATACGCAGTATTTT.

This clonotype was recorded a few times. The chain carries TRBV28 and TRBJ2-7; maybe TRBD2 (6 bases). Per germline, CDR1 MDHEN and CDR2 SYDVKM. The CDR3 spans 16 residues. Between the trimmed V and J ends, which lost 6 bases and 4 bases, there was a span of 22 bases. CDR3 amino acids: CASSPQRPGRRYEQYF. CDR3 coding DNA: TGTGCCAGCAGCCCCCAGAGACCGGGGAGGAGATACGAGCAGTACTTC.

The V call is TRBV5-6, the J call TRBJ1-6; 9 nucleotides line up with TRBD1. This CDR3 contains 16 residues. Germline-derived CDR1 and CDR2 are SGHDT and YYEEEE. The trim removed 0 bases at V and 5 bases at J, leaving 3 bases unmatched. CDR3 sequence reads: CASSLVGDRDNSPLHF. The CDR3 coding sequence is TGTGCCAGCAGCTTGGTGGGGGACAGGGATAATTCACCCCTCCACTTT.

This chain uses TRBV11-2 with TRBJ2-5; no reliable D call. V was clipped by 5 bases and J by 7 bases, with 11 bases between them. Germline V gives CDR1 SGHAT, CDR2 FQNNGV. The CDR3 contains 12 residues. CDR3 sequence (DNA): TGTGCCAGCAGCCCTGAATTGCCGACCCAGTACTTC. This codes for CASSPELPTQYF.

This clonotype was seen at least ten times. The chain is built from TRBV5-1 and TRBJ1-4; 8 bases fit TRBD1. This CDR3 has 17 residues. V was pared by 4 bases and J by 0 bases, with 8 bases of the junction left unmatched. Germline V gene sequence: CDR1 SGHRS, CDR2 YFSETQ. In DNA form, the CDR3 reads TGCGCCAGCAGCCCAGGGACAGGTCCTACAACTAATGAAAAACTGTTTTTT. It is translated as CASSPGTGPTTNEKLFF.

CDR3 in amino acids: CASSLGSPPGQPQHF. The CDR3 DNA is TGTGCCAGCAGTTTGGGGTCTCCACCAGGTCAGCCCCAGCATTTT. The V gene is TRBV12-3 or TRBV12-4, the J gene TRBJ1-5; D unresolved. V shed 3 bases and J shed 6 bases, with 15 bases lying between them. The CDR3 spans 15 residues.

The chain couples TRBV20-1 to TRBJ1-5, with D perhaps TRBD1 (5 bases). Per the germline V gene, CDR1 is DFQATT and CDR2 is SNEGSKA (reference sequence). CDR3 length: 15 amino acids. V shed 6 bases and J shed 0 bases, with 15 bases lying between them. The CDR3 protein is CSALGAPYSNQPQHF. The CDR3 DNA reads TGCAGTGCCCTAGGGGCGCCCTATAGCAATCAGCCCCAGCATTTT.

This clonotype was seen a handful of times. The gene calls are TRBV5-1 and TRBJ1-1; TRBD1 aligns across 7 bases. The V gene end was trimmed by 2 bases and the J gene end by 1 base; junction bases not matched to a gene: 8. The V gene's germline CDR1 is SGHRS and CDR2 YFSETQ. This CDR3 has 16 amino acids. The chain's CDR3 is CASSFSRGSENTEAFF. CDR3 nucleotide sequence: TGCGCCAGCAGCTTCTCCAGGGGGTCTGAGAACACTGAAGCTTTCTTT.

This clonotype was detected only a few times. A read error may produce the germline difference seen at one junction end. CDR3 residues: CSARPPKSNSPLHF. The DNA of the CDR3 is TGCAGCGCTAGACCTCCAAAGAGTAATTCACCCCTCCACTTT. The chain carries TRBV20-1 and TRBJ1-6; no definite D call. The CDR3 contains 14 residues. Germline loops: CDR1 DFQATT, CDR2 SNEGSKA (reference sequence).

This chain links TRBV19 with TRBJ2-1, with 7 bases identical to TRBD2. Germline-derived CDR1 and CDR2 are LNHDA and SQIVND (reference sequence). With 8 bases clipped from V and 3 bases from J, the junction kept 10 bases outside the gene matches. This CDR3 contains 15 residues. The CDR3 loop is CASGDVSGFYNEQFF. In DNA, the CDR3 is TGTGCCAGTGGGGACGTTAGCGGGTTCTACAATGAGCAGTTCTTC. The variable domain in full, completed from reference TRBV19 and TRBJ2-1, reads DGGITQSPKYLFRKEGQNVTLSCEQNLNHDAMYWYRQDPGQGLRLIYYSQIVNDFQKGDIAEGYSVSREKKESFPLTVTSAQKNPTAFYLCASGDVSGFYNEQFFGPGTRLTVL.

The chain couples TRBV11-2 to TRBJ2-5; the match to TRBD2 covers 9 bases. The CDR3 is made up of 14 amino acids. V lost 5 bases to trimming and J lost 5 bases; unmatched junction nucleotides: 6. Germline CDR1 is SGHAT and CDR2 is FQNNGV. The CDR3 bases are TGTGCCAGCAGCATTAGCGGGAGTAGGGAGACCCAGTACTTC. Protein: CASSISGSRETQYF.

The chain is built from TRBV9 and TRBJ1-4; the D gene is possibly TRBD1 (5 bases). Trimming took off 0 bases at V and 3 bases at J, with 9 bases between the two ends. The V gene's germline CDR1 is SGDLS and CDR2 YYNGEE. This CDR3 is 15 amino acids long. CDR3 region: CASSVGEGANEKLFF. The CDR3 nucleotides read TGTGCCAGCAGCGTAGGGGAAGGGGCTAATGAAAAACTGTTTTTT. The full variable domain, completed using reference TRBV9 and TRBJ1-4, is DSGVTQTPKHLITATGQRVTLRCSPRSGDLSVYWYQQSLDQGLQFLIQYYNGEERAKGNILERFSAQQFPDLHSELNLSSLELGDSALYFCASSVGEGANEKLFFGSGTQLSVL.

The gene calls are TRBV5-1 and TRBJ2-6, with 7 bases identical to TRBD1. The CDR3 is 16 residues long. Per germline, CDR1 SGHRS and CDR2 YFSETQ. After removal of 3 bases from V and 0 bases from J, the junction contained 3 bases not matched to a gene. CDR3 sequence reads: CASSSRQGSGANVLTF. CDR3 coding DNA: TGCGCCAGCAGCTCCCGACAGGGCTCTGGGGCCAACGTCCTGACTTTC.

The genes are TRBV7-9 and TRBJ2-3; no clear D gene. The CDR3 consists of 17 residues. The V end was cut by 1 base, the J end by 1 base, with 15 bases between. Germline assignment: CDR1 SEHNR and CDR2 FQNEAQ (reference sequence). CDR3 nucleotide sequence: TGTGCCAGCAGCTTAGAGGGCCTAGTCATACGCACAGATACGCAGTATTTT. The encoded protein is CASSLEGLVIRTDTQYF.

The V and J genes are TRBV4-1 and TRBJ1-1; D is unclear. Deletions cut 5 bases from V and 5 bases from J, with 12 bases between. The CDR3 consists of 13 residues. Germline CDR1 MGHRA, CDR2 YSYEKL. The CDR3 spells CASSGEWGTEAFF. DNA for the CDR3: TGCGCCAGCAGCGGAGAGTGGGGAACTGAAGCTTTCTTT.

This clonotype has a handful of counts. The rearrangement uses TRBV5-1 and TRBJ2-3; TRBD1 matches 10 bases. Looked up from germline, CDR1 is SGHRS and CDR2 is YFSETQ. V lost 4 bases to trimming and J lost 2 bases; unmatched junction nucleotides: 10. There are 17 residues in the CDR3. The CDR3 spells CASSLTGQGWPTDTQYF. CDR3 DNA sequence: TGCGCCAGCAGCCTCACGGGACAGGGGTGGCCCACAGATACGCAGTATTTT.

The V and J genes are TRBV2 and TRBJ2-2; possibly TRBD2 for D (5 bases). Germline V gene sequence: CDR1 SNHLY, CDR2 FYNNEI. This CDR3 has 14 amino acids. Trimming removed 4 bases from V and 4 bases from J, with 10 bases in between. Written as DNA, the CDR3 is TGTGCCAGCAGTGCGACGGACTTCACCGGGGAGCTGTTTTTT. Amino acids: CASSATDFTGELFF. Based on the CDR3 plus reference TRBV2 and TRBJ2-2, the full variable domain is EPEVTQTPSHQVTQMGQEVILRCVPISNHLYFYWYRQILGQKVEFLVSFYNNEISEKSEIFDDQFSVERPDGSNFTLKIRSTKLEDSAMYFCASSATDFTGELFFGEGSRLTVL.

V is TRBV6-1 and J is TRBJ2-7; no firm D call. This CDR3 is 15 amino acids long. Germline assignment: CDR1 MNHNS and CDR2 SASEGT. Trimming shortened V by 5 bases and J by 0 bases, and 14 bases separated the two germline ends. The CDR3 region is CASSTPTFTSYEQYF. The CDR3, as DNA: TGTGCCAGCAGTACCCCGACTTTTACCTCCTACGAGCAGTACTTC.

V and J are TRBV5-1 and TRBJ1-6; 8 bases line up with TRBD1. The V segment lost 4 bases and the J segment 7 bases; nucleotides outside the gene matches: 10. The V gene's germline CDR1 is SGHRS and CDR2 YFSETQ. The CDR3 sequence is 16 residues long. CDR3 sequence: CASSLGQGRGNSPLHF. The CDR3 region has the DNA TGCGCCAGCAGCCTAGGACAGGGACGGGGCAATTCACCCCTCCACTTT.

The chain employs TRBV12-3 or TRBV12-4 and TRBJ2-7, with 9 bases identical to TRBD1. The CDR3 covers 16 residues. The junction had 17 bases not matched to a gene; V was cut back by 11 bases and J by 3 bases. The CDR3 region is CAGLRQGGSLDYEQYF. The CDR3 bases are TGTGCCGGGTTAAGACAGGGGGGATCCCTAGACTACGAGCAGTACTTC.